This TCR beta chain was sequenced in a study of T cell clonality in common variable immunodeficiency. Profiled with immunoSEQ multiplex PCR; TCRdb holds only in-frame clones, not every one. Listed for the sample are some 60,000 clones, none seen a single time. Study observations and caveats: TCRbeta clonality was increased in CVID versus healthy controls. Shared TCRbeta clones were fewer between CVID subjects than controls. The cause of increased CVID clonality remains unclear without subpopulation sequencing.

This clone was counted ten times or more. The antigen is not known. The read terminates 3 residues before the CDR3 end, so the remaining end is supplied by the germline J gene. The CDR3 has 16 amino acids. Trimming took 3 bases from V and 0 from J, leaving 13 bases between them. Germline values: CDR1 SGDLS, CDR2 YYNGEE. The sample comprised peripheral blood mononuclear cells. The TCR was taken from a person between 18 and 75 years old in good health. This chain joins TRBV9 and TRBJ2-1, with D maybe TRBD2 (5 bases). The CDR3 loop is CASSADGESSYNEQFF. The sequenced part of the CDR3 DNA is TGTGCCAGCAGCGCCGACGGGGAAAGCTCCTACAATGAG.